This T cell receptor beta chain was captured by sequencing in a study of blood T cell repertoires in COVID-19 (dated by TCRdb to the early 2020s). Study-level background: Samples from collaborators originated in the United States, Italy and Spain and spanned both the acute and convalescent phases of COVID-19. The prospective study material was composed of cDNA or gDNA derived from T cells, B-cell-depleted T cells, or PBMCs. Subjects who had been exposed to COVID-19, were actively infected with it, or had recovered from it provided the deeply sampled blood TCRbeta repertoires that made up the dataset. The repertoires were released in a freely available public database meant as a resource for research on the immune response to SARS-CoV-2. Samples were obtained from the ongoing ImmuneRACE study (first 160 participants) and from 1,254 subjects provided by 6 global collaborators. A de-identified subject ID, COVID-19 status, age in years and sex were almost always included in the sample metadata. HLA class I and class II types, where available, came from metadata supplied by the sample provider rather than from assay-based typing.

The germline V gene (reference sequence) specifies SEHNR as CDR1 and FQNEAQ as CDR2. Its CDR3 holds 13 amino acids, cysteine through phenylalanine. Only CDR3 DNA remains: 39 bases, in frame from the first base. V is pared back by 2 bases and J by 4 bases, with 8 bases lying between the germline termini. Whole blood was collected in K2EDTA tubes by collaborating institutions according to the institutions' own protocols. For TCRbeta analysis, collaborator samples were shipped as frozen whole blood, as isolated PBMCs, or as DNA extracted from either sample type. Comment on this clone: Which antigen it targets is not known. No clone much larger than this one lies a single base away; base qualities are absent.

The paper's findings and limits, for the study overall: The quantity of clinical and demographic metadata differed by source and by participant and was supplied without curation.

TCRbeta CDR3 regions were amplified from genomic DNA using the immunoSEQ Assay, a bias-controlled multiplex PCR. On the study's bioinformatics: The number of nucleated cells in each sample was estimated by amplification of reference gene primers within the assay. Sequence reads were collapsed and filtered to measure the absolute abundance of every unique TCRbeta CDR3 rearrangement. For each sample, productive Simpson clonality was calculated as the square root of Simpson's diversity index over productive rearrangements. As stored in TCRdb, this immuneACCESS dataset retains in-frame rearrangements with V and J assigned. A fraction of the clones does not appear; measured against another copy, unresolved V genes explain less than half of the discrepancy, and the remainder lacks a known reason. The V and J calls and clone size come from that table; D and trimming were worked out from the DNA. The sample table records more than 70,000 clones; roughly nine tenths of these occur just once. The ten largest clones add up to about 9.1% of the sample.

The TCR comes from a man between 45 and 60 years old with acute or convalescent COVID-19. The sequencing input was peripheral blood. In this chain, TRBV7-9 is recombined with TRBJ1-1; the D gene cannot be named for sure. DNA sequence: TGTGCCAGCAGCTTACGAGGGTCCACTGAAGCTTTCTTT. Its protein reads: CASSLRGSTEAFF.